The source of this T cell receptor beta chain is a study of tumor-infiltrating lymphocytes in localized non-small cell lung cancer. Study at large: Some samples were collected after neoadjuvant chemotherapy; smokers, never-smokers and several histologies were included. Each patient gave resected tumor and non-adjacent uninvolved lung tissue.

Points from the study as a whole: T-cell fraction did not differ between immunotypes IM1 and IM2.

Clones were sequenced by immunoSEQ multiplex PCR, and TCRdb holds only the in-frame ones, with some missing. The repertoire holds several thousand clones, with roughly 65% as singletons. V gave up 5 bases and J gave up 8 bases, with 7 bases separating them. CDR1 is SGHTA and CDR2 is FQGNSA in the germline V gene. The CDR3 covers 12 residues. This clone has just one count. Its antigen remains unknown. This clonotype originated in a human donor with non-small cell lung cancer. Material for sequencing was uninvolved lung tissue not adjacent to the tumor. The rearrangement uses TRBV7-2 and TRBJ1-6; D call uncertain. DNA of the CDR3: TGTGCCAGCAGCCGGGGTGATTCACCCCTCCACTTT. Translated, it gives CASSRGDSPLHF.